What follows is one T cell receptor (beta chain) and its context. Its cognate antigen is unknown. The CDR3 is made up of 15 amino acids. In germline, CDR1 is GTSNPN, CDR2 SVGIG (reference sequence). V shed 0 bases and J 8 bases; nucleotides not matched to a gene: 9. This sample was taken from a study of OX40 agonist ivuxolimab in advanced cancers. Study-wide background: Patients assigned to dose escalation were diagnosed with hepatocellular carcinoma, melanoma, renal cell or head and neck cancer. Three patients showed partial responses: one hepatocellular carcinoma and two cutaneous melanoma cases. General study findings and limits: Among the lowest peripheral clonal expansion occurred in 0.1-3.0 mg/kg partial responders. At 0.1 to 3.0 mg/kg and by week 6, CD4+ and CD8+ T cells in the blood had expanded clonally.

Only in-frame clones appear in the TCRdb table, and some are missing; sequencing was by immunoSEQ multiplex PCR. The table includes approximately 90,000 clones, 91% detected once. The chain combines TRBV30 with TRBJ2-1; 8 bases map to TRBD2. The sequence was collected from an adult with an advanced solid tumor such as melanoma, head and neck, liver or kidney cancer. The sample was CD4+ or CD8+ T cells sorted from blood, taken in a trial of the OX40 agonist ivuxolimab. As DNA, the CDR3 is TGTGCCTGGAGTGTACGAACGGGAGGGCCGTATGAGCAGTTCTTC. Residues: CAWSVRTGGPYEQFF.